This T cell receptor (beta chain) was identified in a study of glioma-infiltrating T cells after dendritic cell vaccination. Measured with immunoSEQ multiplex PCR; TCRdb has only the in-frame clones, and not every one. This table has tens of thousands of clones, almost 85% appearing once. This CDR3 spans 12 amino acids. V lost 5 bases and J lost 4, with 9 bases in between. Looked up from germline, CDR1 is SNHLY and CDR2 is FYNNEI. The chain is built from TRBV2 and TRBJ2-7; possibly TRBD2 for D (5 bases). The sequences come from blood, collected before dendritic cell vaccination. The source is a human donor with glioblastoma. The CDR3 reads CASSFSGYEQYV. The CDR3, as DNA: TGTGCCAGCAGTTTCAGCGGTTACGAGCAGTACGTC.